Listed here are 18 T cell receptor beta chains from one sample, sequenced in a study of CD8+ T cells in alopecia areata. Extracted from the samples, RNA was reverse transcribed into cDNA to serve as the sequencing template. Here immunoSEQ multiplex PCR was the method, and the copy in TCRdb shows in-frame clones only, minus some. The sample comprises 150,000 or so clones, more than 40% of which are singletons, and less than 8% rests with the top ten. The sequenced material came from CD4+ T cells sorted from blood. The receptors stem from a human donor with alopecia areata.

This chain links TRBV29-1 with TRBJ1-5, with TRBD1 as a possible D gene (6 bases). V was cut by 7 bases and J by 4 bases, with 14 bases left in between. This CDR3 is built from 13 residues. Per the germline V gene, CDR1 is SQVTM and CDR2 is ANQGSEA. CDR3 region: CSAAQGLNQPQHF. In nucleotides, the CDR3 is TGCAGCGCAGCACAGGGCTTAAATCAGCCCCAGCATTTT.

This chain joins TRBV30 and TRBJ1-1, with 10 nucleotides matching TRBD1. V shed 3 bases, J shed 3 bases, and the junction held 7 bases outside the gene matches. Germline V CDR1 and CDR2: GTSNPN, SVGIG (reference sequence). The CDR3 has 15 amino acids. For the CDR3, the DNA is TGTGCCTGGAGCAACGCCGGGACAGGGGACACTGAAGCTTTCTTT. Its translation is CAWSNAGTGDTEAFF.

The rearrangement joins TRBV5-1 to TRBJ2-1; the match to TRBD2 covers 7 bases. The CDR3 runs to 16 residues. CDR1 SGHRS and CDR2 YFSETQ come from the germline V gene. V gave up 0 bases and J gave up 4 bases; unmatched junction bases: 7. DNA for the CDR3: TGCGCCAGCAGCTTGGACGCGGGGGACCCTTACAATGAGCAGTTCTTC. It is translated as CASSLDAGDPYNEQFF.

The chain uses TRBV29-1 and TRBJ1-3; D gene ambiguous. CDR1 is SQVTM, CDR2 ANQGSEA, per germline. V was cut by 5 bases and J by 0 bases, with 8 bases left in between. The CDR3 has 13 residues. CDR3 region: CSVLPYSGNTIYF. In DNA, the CDR3 is TGCAGCGTTTTACCGTACTCTGGAAACACCATATATTTT.

The gene calls are TRBV7-2 and TRBJ1-2; D unclear. The ends were cut back, 5 bases at V and 2 bases at J, with 9 bases in the middle. Germline V gene lookup returns CDR1 SGHTA and CDR2 FQGNSA. The CDR3 runs to 13 residues. This CDR3 is CASSQPWNYGYTF. The CDR3 DNA sequence: TGTGCCAGCAGCCAACCCTGGAACTATGGCTACACCTTC.

This clone occurred a few times. V usage is TRBV28 and J usage is TRBJ2-3; no clear D gene. V lost 5 bases to trimming and J lost 8 bases, with 17 bases between them. Per the germline V gene, CDR1 is MDHEN and CDR2 is SYDVKM. There are 14 residues in the CDR3. Here the CDR3 DNA reads TGTGCCAGCAGTCCAAGCCCGTTTATGGGTACGCAGTATTTT. It specifies CASSPSPFMGTQYF.

This clone was found once. The CDR3 sequence is CAWSVLHEQYF. The DNA of the CDR3 is TGTGCCTGGAGTGTACTACACGAGCAGTACTTC. The chain is built from TRBV30 and TRBJ2-7, with unresolved D. There are 11 residues in the CDR3. Germline CDR1 and CDR2: GTSNPN and SVGIG (reference sequence). Trimming took off 0 bases at V and 5 bases at J, with 5 bases between the two ends.

This chain connects TRBV9 to TRBJ2-2; no definite D call. Germline V gene sequence: CDR1 SGDLS, CDR2 YYNGEE. CDR3 size: 12 residues. Trimming removed 3 bases from V and 4 bases from J, with 4 bases in between. The CDR3 coding sequence is TGTGCCAGCAGCGCAACCACCGGGGAGCTGTTTTTT. The encoded protein is CASSATTGELFF.

The V gene is TRBV5-1, the J gene TRBJ1-1; D may be TRBD1 (5 bases). Trimming shortened V by 3 bases and J by 4 bases, and 16 bases separated the two germline ends. The CDR3 sequence is 15 residues long. The germline V gene encodes CDR1 SGHRS and CDR2 YFSETQ. DNA for the CDR3: TGCGCCAGCAGCTGGGGGAGTACGAGGGGCACTGAAGCTTTCTTT. Protein sequence: CASSWGSTRGTEAFF.

This chain connects TRBV28 to TRBJ1-2; TRBD1 is a possible D gene (6 bases). The CDR3 length is 13 residues. Germline-derived CDR1 and CDR2 are MDHEN and SYDVKM. Trimming stripped 7 bases from V and 4 bases from J, with 13 bases between. The CDR3: CASNPPGAYGYTF. CDR3 nucleotide sequence: TGTGCCAGCAACCCGCCAGGGGCCTATGGCTACACCTTC.

The CDR3 coding sequence is TGTGCCAGCCGAAAGGGAGGGGGACACACCGGGGAGCTGTTTTTT. Protein sequence: CASRKGGGHTGELFF. The V gene is TRBV25-1, the J gene TRBJ2-2; D may be TRBD2 (7 bases). The CDR3 covers 15 residues. Trimming pared 8 bases from V and 3 bases from J, leaving 16 bases between. Germline loops: CDR1 MGHDK, CDR2 SYGVNS. The variable domain in full, with the rest retrieved from reference TRBV25-1 and TRBJ2-2, is EADIYQTPRYLVIGTGKKITLECSQTMGHDKMYWYQQDPGMELHLIHYSYGVNSTEKGDLSSESTVSRIRTEHFPLTLESARPSHTSQYLCASRKGGGHTGELFFGEGSRLTVL.

The gene calls are TRBV29-1 and TRBJ2-6; 8 bases match TRBD1. Per germline, CDR1 SQVTM and CDR2 ANQGSEA. With 4 bases clipped from V and 0 bases from J, the junction kept 5 bases outside the gene matches. The CDR3 covers 16 residues. CDR3 sequence: CSVVGQANSGANVLTF. CDR3 sequence (DNA): TGCAGCGTTGTGGGACAGGCGAACTCTGGGGCCAACGTCCTGACTTTC.

This chain links TRBV5-1 with TRBJ2-2, with 7 bases matching TRBD1. The germline gives CDR1 SGHRS, CDR2 YFSETQ. With 5 bases clipped from V and 3 bases from J, the junction kept 7 bases outside the gene matches. The CDR3 is 15 residues long. In DNA, the CDR3 is TGCGCCAGCAGTCACGAGACAGGGTACACCGGGGAGCTGTTTTTT. Protein product: CASSHETGYTGELFF.

The sample holds a few counts of this clone. J is TRBJ1-3 and V is TRBV6-5; no definite D call. V dropped 2 bases and J dropped 6 bases, with 2 bases sitting between them. The CDR3 runs to 11 residues. Germline CDR1 MNHEY, CDR2 SVGAGI. The CDR3 spells CASSYLNTIYF. The CDR3 region has the DNA TGTGCCAGCAGTTACCTAAACACCATATATTTT.

The chain carries TRBV11-2 and TRBJ2-3, with 8 positions matching TRBD2. CDR1 is SGHAT, CDR2 FQNNGV, per germline. This CDR3 comprises 15 residues. J gave up 5 bases and V 6 bases, and 10 bases lay outside the gene matches. In DNA, the CDR3 is TGTGCCAGCAGACAAACTAGCGGTAGAAAAGATACGCAGTATTTT. This translates into CASRQTSGRKDTQYF.

V and J are TRBV2 and TRBJ2-1; a weak D match, TRBD1 (6 bases). This CDR3 has 12 residues. Germline V gene lookup returns CDR1 SNHLY and CDR2 FYNNEI. The ends were cut back, 9 bases at V and 8 bases at J, with 14 bases in the middle. The DNA of the CDR3 is TGTGCCAGTAACAGGGTTGACTATGAGCAGTTCTTC. Amino acid sequence: CASNRVDYEQFF.

The chain carries TRBV29-1 and TRBJ2-2, with TRBD2 matching 10 bases. V was pared by 7 bases and J by 5 bases, with 4 bases of the junction left unmatched. The germline V gene has CDR1 SQVTM and CDR2 ANQGSEA. The CDR3 has 13 amino acids. The DNA for the CDR3 is TGCAGCGGTCGGACTAGCGGAACCGGGGAGCTGTTTTTT. Its protein is CSGRTSGTGELFF.

The sample holds a few counts of this clone. The gene calls are TRBV7-2 and TRBJ2-7, with TRBD2 matching 15 bases. This CDR3 is built from 17 residues. CDR1 SGHTA and CDR2 FQGNSA come from the germline V gene. The V gene end was trimmed by 4 bases and the J gene end by 3 bases; junction bases not matched to a gene: 7. The CDR3 protein is CASSYRTSGRGDYEQYF. CDR3 nucleotides: TGTGCCAGCAGCTACCGGACTAGCGGGAGGGGAGACTACGAGCAGTACTTC.